This T cell receptor beta chain was recorded in a study of PD-1 blockade in mismatch repair-deficient tumors. Assay used: immunoSEQ multiplex PCR; TCRdb lists only in-frame clones, some missing. The sample lists roughly 80,000 clones; roughly 80% were seen once. Per the germline V gene, CDR1 is MDHEN and CDR2 is SYDVKM. After removal of 4 bases from V and 3 bases from J, the junction contained 6 bases not matched to a gene. This CDR3 spans 14 amino acids. The sequence was collected from an adult with mismatch repair-deficient cancer. The chain has TRBV28 and TRBJ2-7, with TRBD2 matching over 7 bases. The starting material was peripheral blood, obtained 12 weeks after starting pembrolizumab. The CDR3 DNA reads as TGTGCCAGCAGTTCTCAGGGAGGGAGCTACGAGCAGTACTTC. Its protein product is CASSSQGGSYEQYF.